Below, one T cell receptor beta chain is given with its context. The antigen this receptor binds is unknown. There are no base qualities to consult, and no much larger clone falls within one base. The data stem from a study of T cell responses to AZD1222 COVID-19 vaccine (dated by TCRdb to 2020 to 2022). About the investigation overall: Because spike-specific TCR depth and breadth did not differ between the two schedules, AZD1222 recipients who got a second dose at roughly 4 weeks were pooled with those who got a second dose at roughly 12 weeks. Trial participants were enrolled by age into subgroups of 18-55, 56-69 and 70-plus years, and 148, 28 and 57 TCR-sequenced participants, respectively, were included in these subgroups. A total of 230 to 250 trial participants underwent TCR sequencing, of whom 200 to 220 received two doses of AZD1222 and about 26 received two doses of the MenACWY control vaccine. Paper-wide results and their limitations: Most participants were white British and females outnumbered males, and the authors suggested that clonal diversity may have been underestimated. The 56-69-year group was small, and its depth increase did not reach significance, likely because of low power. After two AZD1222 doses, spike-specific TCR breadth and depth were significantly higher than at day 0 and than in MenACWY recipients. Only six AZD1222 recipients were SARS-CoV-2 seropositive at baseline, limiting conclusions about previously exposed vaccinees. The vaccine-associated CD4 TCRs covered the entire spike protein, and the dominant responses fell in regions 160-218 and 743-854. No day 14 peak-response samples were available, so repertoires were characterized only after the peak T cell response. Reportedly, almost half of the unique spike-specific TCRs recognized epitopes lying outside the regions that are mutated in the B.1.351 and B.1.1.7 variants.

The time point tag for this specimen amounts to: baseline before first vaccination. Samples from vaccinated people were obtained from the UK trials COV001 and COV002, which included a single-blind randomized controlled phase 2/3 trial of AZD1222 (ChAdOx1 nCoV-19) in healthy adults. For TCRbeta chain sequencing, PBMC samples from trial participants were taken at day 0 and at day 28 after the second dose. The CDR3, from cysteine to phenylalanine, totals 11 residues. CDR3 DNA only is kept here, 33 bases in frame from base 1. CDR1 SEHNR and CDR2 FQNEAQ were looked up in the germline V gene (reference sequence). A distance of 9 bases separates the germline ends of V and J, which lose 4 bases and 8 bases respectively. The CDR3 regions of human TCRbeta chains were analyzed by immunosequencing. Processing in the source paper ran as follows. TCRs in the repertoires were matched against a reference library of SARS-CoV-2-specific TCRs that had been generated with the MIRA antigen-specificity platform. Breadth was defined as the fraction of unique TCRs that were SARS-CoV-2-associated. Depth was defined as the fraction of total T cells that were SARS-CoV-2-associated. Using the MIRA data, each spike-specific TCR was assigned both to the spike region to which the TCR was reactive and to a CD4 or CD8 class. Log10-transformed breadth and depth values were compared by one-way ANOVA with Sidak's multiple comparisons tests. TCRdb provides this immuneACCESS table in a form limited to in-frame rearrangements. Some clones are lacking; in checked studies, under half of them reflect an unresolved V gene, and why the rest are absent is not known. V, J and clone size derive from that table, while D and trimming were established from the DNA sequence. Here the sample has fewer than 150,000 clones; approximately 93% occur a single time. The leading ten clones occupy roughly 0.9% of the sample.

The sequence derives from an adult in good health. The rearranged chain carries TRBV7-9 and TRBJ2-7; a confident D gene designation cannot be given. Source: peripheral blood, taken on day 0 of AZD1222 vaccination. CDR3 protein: CASSSTQQQYF. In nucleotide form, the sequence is TGTGCCAGCAGCTCAACGCAACAGCAGTACTTC.